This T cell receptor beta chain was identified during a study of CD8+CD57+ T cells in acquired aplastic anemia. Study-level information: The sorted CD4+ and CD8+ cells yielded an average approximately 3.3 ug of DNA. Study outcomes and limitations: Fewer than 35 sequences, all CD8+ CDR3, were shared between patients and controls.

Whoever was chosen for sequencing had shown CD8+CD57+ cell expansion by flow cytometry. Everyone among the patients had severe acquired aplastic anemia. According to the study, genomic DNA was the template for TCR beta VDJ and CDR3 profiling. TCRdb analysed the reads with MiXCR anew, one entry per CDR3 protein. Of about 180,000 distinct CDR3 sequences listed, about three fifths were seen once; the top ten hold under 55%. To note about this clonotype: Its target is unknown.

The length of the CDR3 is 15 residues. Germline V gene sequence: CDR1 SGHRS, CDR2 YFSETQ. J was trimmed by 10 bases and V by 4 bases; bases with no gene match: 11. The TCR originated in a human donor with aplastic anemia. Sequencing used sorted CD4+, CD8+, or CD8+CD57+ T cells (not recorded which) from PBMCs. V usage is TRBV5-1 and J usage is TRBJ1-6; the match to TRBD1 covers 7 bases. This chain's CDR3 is CASSTTTGSWSPLHF. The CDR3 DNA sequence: TGCGCCAGCAGCACTACGACAGGGTCGTGGTCACCCCTCCACTTT.